The TCR beta chain described here comes from a study of blood T cell repertoires in COVID-19. The ends were cut back, 8 bases at V and 0 bases at J, with 11 bases in the middle. In germline, CDR1 is SGHTA, CDR2 FQGNSA. CDR3 length: 14 residues. Everyone who took part was roughly 18 to 90 years old, and they came from about 25 US areas. Cohorts were determined from participant-reported clinical history. Recovered status applied to Cohort 3 donors who had two consecutive negative PCRs. It also applied to those with clearance or with symptom resolution. Methods used by the authors: For nucleated cells, counts were estimated from reference gene primer amplification. Assay: immunoSEQ multiplex PCR; the TCRdb copy retains only in-frame clones and omits some. The V and J calls and clone size come from that table; D and trimming were worked out from the DNA. The sample has over 200,000 clones; around 89% are singletons.

Material for sequencing was PBMCs or T cells enriched from blood (not recorded which). This receptor was identified in a man aged 40-55 years who had recovered from COVID-19. The J gene is TRBJ2-1, the V gene TRBV7-2; D remains ambiguous. Written as DNA, the CDR3 is TGTGCCAGCCTTGGGCAACACTCCTACAATGAGCAGTTCTTC. This codes for CASLGQHSYNEQFF.